The following is a T cell receptor (beta chain) sequence with its context. It has no known antigen specificity. The input lacks base qualities; no much larger clone sits a single base away. The CDR3 sequence holds 17 residues, the cysteine and phenylalanine included. The read is trimmed to its CDR3 DNA, 51 bases read in frame from base 1. Relative to germline, V is 4 bases shorter and J is 2 bases shorter, with 20 bases between their ends. Per the germline V gene, ENHRY is the CDR1 and SYGVKD is the CDR2. Libraries were constructed by RT-PCR. TCRdb records NextSeq 550 as the sequencer. Starting from the raw public reads, TCRdb applied fastp trimming at Q25, assembled clones with MiXCR and retained in-frame beta chains. Every CDR3 protein is listed once, alongside the most common genes and DNA of its rows. The sample yields more than 150,000 distinct CDR3 sequences; roughly 22% were counted once. Together, the top ten hold roughly 27% of the sample.

This sample is drawn from a study of patients and donors after allogeneic stem cell transplantation (dated by TCRdb to the early 2020s). Source material: blood, either unsorted or a sorted T cell fraction (not recorded which). The chain uses TRBV10-3 and TRBJ1-1, with a tentative D gene TRBD1 over 6 matching bases. The sequence came from a human donor who was either an allogeneic HSCT recipient or a stem cell or donor lymphocyte infusion donor (not recorded which). It is not recorded whose cells these are; they may come from a transplant donor. This receptor has the CDR3 CAISGREGGTENTEAFF. In nucleotides, the sequence is TGTGCCATCAGTGGACGGGAGGGGGGCACGGAAAACACTGAAGCTTTCTTT.